This T cell receptor beta chain was identified during a study of T-cell memory formation after mild COVID-19. Study-wide results and limits: The pre-infection memory compartment contained some responding clones, suggesting cross-reactive memory joined.

MiXCR was run by TCRdb on the 5' RACE reads, yielding one entry per CDR3 protein. The table has 65,000 to 100,000 distinct CDR3 sequences, over 10% seen once. This clonotype was seen a few times. What it recognizes is unknown. Trimming cost V 4 bases and J 0 bases, with 6 bases left between them. This CDR3 has 14 amino acids. Germline V gives CDR1 SGHTA, CDR2 FQGTGA. This receptor was identified in a man younger than 35 who had mild COVID-19 (a few samples of this study predate the infection). Cell type and time point are not known. The chain employs TRBV7-3 and TRBJ2-2, with a tentative D call TRBD2 (5 bases). Sequencing was performed on PBMCs or a T cell subset sorted from them (not recorded which). For the CDR3, the DNA is TGTGCCAGCAGCTCGGACTCGAACACCGGGGAGCTGTTTTTT. Translating gives CASSSDSNTGELFF.